This TCR beta chain was profiled in a study of lymphopenia after photon versus proton radiotherapy. Overall study results and limits: In patients who died, overall survival fell as post-nadir TCR diversity dropped more. Photon-treated patients lost naive T cells and TCR diversity; proton-treated stayed stable.

The germline CDR1 and CDR2 sequences are SGHRS and YFSETQ. After removal of 5 bases from V and 7 bases from J, the junction contained 10 bases not matched to a gene. CDR3 size: 14 residues. Produced via immunoSEQ multiplex PCR; TCRdb's table is partial and in-frame only. The profile covers some 30,000 clones, with approximately 88% appearing a single time and around 50% taken by the ten largest. Notes on this clone: Its antigen is undetermined.

The J gene is TRBJ2-5, the V gene TRBV5-1; TRBD1 matches at 8 bases. The sequence derives from a woman aged 60 to 75 with cholangiocarcinoma. Some clones in this sample may be carry-over from other donors' samples. The sequencing here drew on peripheral blood, taken from a patient treated with proton-based radiotherapy. As DNA, the CDR3 is TGCGCCAGCAGATCTGGACAGGGTGGAGTGACCCAGTACTTC. Encoded protein: CASRSGQGGVTQYF.